The 5 T cell receptor beta chains given below trace back to one sample, sequenced in a study of cytomegalovirus exposure and HLA in healthy donors. The PCR was carried out with 60 Vbeta primers and 13 Jbeta primers. Clones were sequenced by immunoSEQ multiplex PCR, and TCRdb holds only the in-frame ones, with some missing. This table holds about 160,000 clones, 65% to 80% found once. Input material: PBMCs. The receptors derive from a man aged 35 to 55 in good health and CMV-seronegative.

This clone showed up just a few times. This chain joins TRBV4-1 and TRBJ1-1; D is undetermined. The V gene lost 1 base and the J gene lost 7 bases, with 16 bases spanning the gap. CDR3 length: 15 amino acids. The germline V gene encodes CDR1 MGHRA and CDR2 YSYEKL. CDR3 in amino acids: CASSQAGVRAGEAFF. The CDR3 nucleotides are TGCGCCAGCAGCCAAGCGGGAGTAAGGGCGGGTGAAGCTTTCTTT.

This clone was found a few times. The rearrangement links TRBV5-1 to TRBJ2-3, with 7 bases lining up with TRBD2. From germline, CDR1 is SGHRS and CDR2 YFSETQ. The CDR3 loop spans 14 amino acids. This CDR3 reads CATAAGEHTDTQYF. The CDR3 bases are TGCGCTACAGCGGCGGGGGAGCACACAGATACGCAGTATTTT.

This clone turned up a few times. This rearrangement joins TRBV5-1 to TRBJ2-3; 11 positions match TRBD2. The germline gives CDR1 SGHRS, CDR2 YFSETQ. The V gene end was trimmed by 4 bases and the J gene end by 7 bases; junction bases not matched to a gene: 8. The CDR3 contains 15 residues. Written as DNA, the CDR3 is TGCGCCAGCAGCCCACTAGCGGGGGATCTAAATACGCAGTATTTT. Its translation: CASSPLAGDLNTQYF. The whole variable domain, filled in from reference TRBV5-1 and TRBJ2-3, reads KAGVTQTPRYLIKTRGQQVTLSCSPISGHRSVSWYQQTPGQGLQFLFEYFSETQRNKGNFPGRFSGRQFSNSRSEMNVSTLELGDSALYLCASSPLAGDLNTQYFGPGTRLTVL.

This chain links TRBV29-1 with TRBJ2-3; 10 bases are a match to TRBD1. CDR1 SQVTM and CDR2 ANQGSEA come from the germline V gene. J was trimmed by 6 bases and V by 5 bases; bases with no gene match: 8. CDR3 size: 14 residues. CDR3 loop: CSVRTGGTGDTQYF. The DNA for the CDR3 is TGCAGCGTTAGGACAGGGGGAACCGGGGATACGCAGTATTTT.

The genes are TRBV7-8 and TRBJ1-2; the D gene is possibly TRBD1 (6 bases). Germline V lookup: CDR1 SGHVS, CDR2 FQNEAQ. The CDR3 covers 16 residues. The V and J ends lost 4 bases and 8 bases respectively, with 23 bases between them. Written as DNA, the CDR3 is TGTGCCAGCAGCTCCGGGCTCCGGGACATCTCGCAGGGCTACACCTTC. It is translated as CASSSGLRDISQGYTF.